These 30 T cell receptor beta chains came from one sample sequenced in a study of T cell repertoires in cytomegalovirus infection. TCRdb ran MiXCR on the reads and lists one entry per CDR3 protein. The table records over 95,000 distinct CDR3 sequences, under 35% of them present only once. Antigens of these TCRs are unknown. The specimen was CD8+ T cells from cultured PBMCs, collected from culture after CMV antigen stimulation. These receptors all come from a human donor in good health (CMV status not recorded). Some clones in this sample may be carry-over from other donors' samples.

Here the CDR3 reads CASGHVGGQMSGYTF. CDR3 in DNA: TGTGCTAGTGGCCATGTAGGGGGACAGATGAGTGGCTACACCTTC. This chain joins TRBV12-5 and TRBJ1-2; TRBD1 matches at 7 bases. Trimming took 6 bases from V and 7 from J; bases not matched to a gene: 14. CDR3 size: 15 residues. The germline V gene encodes CDR1 LGHNT and CDR2 FRNRAP.

The chain recombines TRBV2 with TRBJ2-3; 8 bases match TRBD2. Germline lookup yields CDR1 SNHLY and CDR2 FYNNEI. The CDR3 totals 19 residues. V dropped 0 bases and J dropped 0; count of bases not matched to a gene: 11. Here the CDR3 DNA reads TGTGCCAGCAGTGAAGCGCCAGCGGGGGCCATGGGTAGCACAGATACGCAGTATTTT. Translated: CASSEAPAGAMGSTDTQYF.

The chain combines TRBV6-2 or TRBV6-3 with TRBJ2-1; TRBD2 aligns across 8 bases. The CDR3 consists of 12 residues. The junction had 3 bases not matched to a gene; V was cut back by 2 bases and J by 12 bases. The V gene's germline CDR1 is MNHEY and CDR2 SVGEGT. The CDR3 coding sequence is TGTGCCAGCAGTTACGGGACTAGTGCGCAGTTCTTC. Its protein product is CASSYGTSAQFF.

V usage is TRBV6-2 or TRBV6-3 and J usage is TRBJ2-1; D assignment may be TRBD1 or TRBD2 (5 bases each). The length of the CDR3 is 15 residues. Germline CDR1 reads MNHEY; CDR2 reads SVGEGT. Trimming stripped 2 bases from V and 4 bases from J, with 12 bases between. CDR3 bases: TGTGCCAGCAGTTACGGGGGTTCCTTATACAATGAGCAGTTCTTC. Protein product: CASSYGGSLYNEQFF.

This clonotype has a handful of counts. V is TRBV7-8 and J is TRBJ1-5; no definite D call. CDR3 length: 13 residues. The V gene lost 2 bases and the J gene lost 7 bases, with 9 bases spanning the gap. Germline V gene data show CDR1 as SGHVS and CDR2 as FQNEAQ. The CDR3 DNA follows: TGTGCCAGCAGCTTACAGGACCGGCAGCCCCAGCATTTT. Amino acid sequence: CASSLQDRQPQHF.

The chain joins TRBV27 to TRBJ2-1; D unclear. Trimming shortened V by 9 bases and J by 0 bases, and 18 bases separated the two germline ends. Germline CDR1 MNHEY, CDR2 SMNVEV (reference sequence). This CDR3 contains 16 residues. CDR3 DNA sequence: TGTGCCAGTGAGACATCCCGCCTTAGCTCCTACAATGAGCAGTTCTTC. As protein: CASETSRLSSYNEQFF.

The V call is TRBV5-1, the J call TRBJ2-7, with D perhaps TRBD1 or TRBD2 (7 bases each). The germline V and J ends were trimmed by 5 bases and 3 bases, with 18 bases remaining between them. The V gene's germline CDR1 is SGHRS and CDR2 YFSETQ. The CDR3 runs to 15 residues. The CDR3 bases are TGCGCCAGCAGTAGCGGGCCAGGGGGATACTACGAGCAGTACTTC. As protein: CASSSGPGGYYEQYF.

This chain uses TRBV6-6 with TRBJ2-1, with 11 bases that match TRBD2. There are 16 residues in the CDR3. Trimming removed 2 bases from V and 2 bases from J; junction bases left unmatched: 2. Germline V lookup: CDR1 MNHNY, CDR2 SVGAGI (reference sequence). For the CDR3, the DNA is TGTGCCAGCAGTTACCCACTAGCGGGGGCCTACAATGAGCAGTTCTTC. The encoded protein is CASSYPLAGAYNEQFF.

The chain combines TRBV6-2 or TRBV6-3 with TRBJ1-5, with D unclear. Germline V lookup: CDR1 MNHEY, CDR2 SVGEGT. This CDR3 comprises 14 residues. V shed 6 bases and J shed 5 bases, with 14 bases lying between them. The CDR3 nucleotides are TGTGCCAGCAGCAACACCCCCTACCATCAGCCCCAGCATTTT. The encoded protein is CASSNTPYHQPQHF.

This clonotype appeared a few times. The chain carries TRBV15 and TRBJ1-3, with 9 bases identical to TRBD1. The CDR3 length is 17 residues. V shed 4 bases and J 0 bases; nucleotides not matched to a gene: 7. Germline-derived CDR1 and CDR2 are LNHNV and YYDKDF (reference sequence). The CDR3 protein is CATSTRTGANSGNTIYF. The CDR3, as DNA: TGTGCCACCAGCACCAGGACAGGGGCCAACTCTGGAAACACCATATATTTT.

The table lists this clonotype with many counts. The V and J genes are TRBV7-2 and TRBJ2-4; unclear D gene. Trimming left V 8 bases short and J 6 bases short, with 8 bases between. This CDR3 is 11 amino acids long. Germline V gene data show CDR1 as SGHTA and CDR2 as FQGNSA. For the CDR3, the DNA is TGTGCCAGCGGTCTAGGAAACATTCAGTACTTC. It yields the protein CASGLGNIQYF.

This chain uses TRBV27 with TRBJ1-2, with D possibly TRBD1 on 5 matching bases. The germline V and J ends were trimmed by 4 bases and 4 bases, with 16 bases remaining between them. Germline CDR1 reads MNHEY; CDR2 reads SMNVEV (reference sequence). This CDR3 has 15 amino acids. This CDR3 is CASSSGQGYSYGYTF. In nucleotides, the CDR3 is TGTGCCAGCAGTTCCGGGCAGGGATATAGCTATGGCTACACCTTC.

This clonotype turned up a few times. V and J are TRBV20-1 and TRBJ1-1, with no clear D. The germline V gene encodes CDR1 DFQATT and CDR2 SNEGSKA (reference sequence). V shed 1 base and J shed 1 base, with 13 bases lying between them. The CDR3 has 15 amino acids. The CDR3 nucleotides read TGCAGTGCTAGAGCCCCGGAGAGGGAGAACACTGAAGCTTTCTTT. As protein: CSARAPERENTEAFF.

This clonotype has at least ten counts. The V call is TRBV7-2, the J call TRBJ1-5; D unresolved. From germline, CDR1 is SGHTA and CDR2 FQGNSA. This CDR3 spans 14 amino acids. V lost 1 base to trimming and J lost 9 bases, with 13 bases between them. The CDR3 bases are TGTGCCAGCAGCTTAGGGGCACTGGGAGGGCCCCAGCATTTT. This codes for CASSLGALGGPQHF. Full variable domain (outside the CDR3, taken from reference TRBV7-2 and TRBJ1-5): GAGVSQSPSNKVTEKGKDVELRCDPISGHTALYWYRQSLGQGLEFLIYFQGNSAPDKSGLPSDRFSAERTGGSVSTLTIQRTQQEDSAVYLCASSLGALGGPQHFGDGTRLSIL.

This clonotype was recorded a few times. V usage is TRBV11-2 and J usage is TRBJ2-3; the D is unclear. Germline CDR1 reads SGHAT; CDR2 reads FQNNGV. The V end was cut by 2 bases, the J end by 2 bases, with 8 bases between. The CDR3 runs to 14 residues. The chain's CDR3 is CASSLPGHTDTQYF. CDR3 coding DNA: TGTGCCAGCAGCTTACCAGGCCACACAGATACGCAGTATTTT.

The chain joins TRBV6-1 to TRBJ1-4; no clear D. Germline V gene lookup returns CDR1 MNHNS and CDR2 SASEGT. CDR3 length: 17 amino acids. V was trimmed by 2 bases and J by 0 bases, leaving 13 bases between them. In DNA form, the CDR3 reads TGTGCCAGCAGTGAAAGGGAGGCTCCTGCAACTAATGAAAAACTGTTTTTT. Its protein is CASSEREAPATNEKLFF.

In its sample, this clonotype was seen a few times. The gene calls are TRBV12-3 or TRBV12-4 and TRBJ1-1, with 8 bases fitting TRBD1. V was pared by 8 bases and J by 3 bases, with 14 bases of the junction left unmatched. The CDR3 is made up of 16 amino acids. CDR3 bases: TGTGCCAGCGGACCCCCCGACTCGACAGGGGACACTGAAGCTTTCTTT. Translated, it gives CASGPPDSTGDTEAFF.

The chain links TRBV9 to TRBJ2-3; TRBD2 agrees at 11 bases. The CDR3 runs to 16 residues. The germline V gene has CDR1 SGDLS and CDR2 YYNGEE. V shed 3 bases, J shed 2 bases, and the junction held 5 bases outside the gene matches. The CDR3 loop is CASSGGLAGYTDTQYF. In DNA, the CDR3 is TGTGCCAGCAGCGGAGGACTAGCGGGTTACACAGATACGCAGTATTTT.

This clonotype showed up many times. The chain has TRBV20-1 and TRBJ2-7; tentatively, D is TRBD2 (6 bases). The CDR3 extends over 14 amino acids. Trimming took off 3 bases at V and 5 bases at J, with 17 bases between the two ends. Germline values: CDR1 DFQATT, CDR2 SNEGSKA (reference sequence). The CDR3 here is CSASVWRGSNEQYF. DNA of the CDR3: TGCAGTGCTAGTGTTTGGCGGGGTAGTAACGAGCAGTACTTC.

The rearrangement uses TRBV12-3 or TRBV12-4 and TRBJ2-2; D perhaps matches TRBD2 (7 bases). The V and J ends lost 4 bases and 4 bases respectively, with 16 bases between them. The CDR3 runs 16 residues. This chain's CDR3 is CASSSPGGPGTGELFF. CDR3 in DNA: TGTGCCAGCAGTTCCCCGGGGGGCCCGGGCACCGGGGAGCTGTTTTTT.

This clonotype was seen only a few times. The V call is TRBV20-1, the J call TRBJ2-7, with 11 bases matching TRBD1. V dropped 5 bases and J dropped 3; count of bases not matched to a gene: 3. CDR3 length: 13 residues. In germline, CDR1 is DFQATT, CDR2 SNEGSKA (reference sequence). The CDR3 nucleotides read TGCAGTGCTGGACAGGGGGCGGACTACGAGCAGTACTTC. Amino acid sequence: CSAGQGADYEQYF.

This clonotype was picked up a small number of times. CDR3 region: CASSERRSSYNEQFF. CDR3 nucleotide sequence: TGCGCCAGCAGCGAACGACGAAGCTCCTACAATGAGCAGTTCTTC. The chain combines TRBV4-1 with TRBJ2-1; D gene ambiguous. Germline V lookup: CDR1 MGHRA, CDR2 YSYEKL. The CDR3 sequence is 15 residues long. V gave up 5 bases and J gave up 0 bases, with 11 bases separating them.

The rearrangement links TRBV7-9 to TRBJ2-3, with D hard to call. The CDR3 totals 15 residues. Germline V gene lookup returns CDR1 SEHNR and CDR2 FQNEAQ (reference sequence). Trimming stripped 1 base from V and 3 bases from J, with 11 bases between. The CDR3 loop reads CASSLDTAATDTQYF. Here the CDR3 DNA reads TGTGCCAGCAGCTTAGATACGGCGGCGACAGATACGCAGTATTTT. Using reference TRBV7-9 and TRBJ2-3 for the parts outside the CDR3, the full variable domain is DTGVSQNPRHKITKRGQNVTFRCDPISEHNRLYWYRQTLGQGPEFLTYFQNEAQLEKSRLLSDRFSAERPKGSFSTLEIQRTEQGDSAMYLCASSLDTAATDTQYFGPGTRLTVL.

The V call is TRBV27, the J call TRBJ1-2; D call uncertain. V was trimmed by 2 bases and J by 8 bases, leaving 12 bases between them. This CDR3 comprises 13 residues. Germline-derived CDR1 and CDR2 are MNHEY and SMNVEV (reference sequence). CDR3 loop: CASSLTKRGGYTF. In DNA form, the CDR3 reads TGTGCCAGCAGTTTAACTAAGCGCGGGGGCTACACCTTC.

The gene calls are TRBV6-1 and TRBJ1-5, with D possibly being TRBD1 (5 bases). Germline loops: CDR1 MNHNS, CDR2 SASEGT. V dropped 7 bases and J dropped 3 bases, with 16 bases sitting between them. The CDR3 contains 15 residues. This chain's CDR3 is CASKSTRDANQPQHF. CDR3 coding DNA: TGTGCCAGCAAGTCTACCCGGGACGCCAATCAGCCCCAGCATTTT.

V gene TRBV5-6 combines with J gene TRBJ2-5; TRBD1 is a possible D gene (5 bases). Germline CDR1 SGHDT, CDR2 YYEEEE. V was shortened by 2 bases and J by 10 bases, with 9 bases between the two germline ends. This CDR3 spans 11 amino acids. The CDR3 coding sequence is TGTGCCAGCAGCTTCACCAGGGACCAGTACTTC. Translated: CASSFTRDQYF.

In its sample, this clonotype was seen many times. V usage is TRBV7-8 and J usage is TRBJ1-1; D gene ambiguous. The CDR3 is 15 residues long. Germline CDR1 SGHVS, CDR2 FQNEAQ. Trimming took off 1 base at V and 3 bases at J, with 12 bases between the two ends. The CDR3 loop is CASSLVTGSYTEAFF. The CDR3 nucleotides are TGTGCCAGCAGCTTAGTGACGGGGTCCTACACTGAAGCTTTCTTT.

Concerning this clonotype itself: At one end, the junction sequence differs from germline, possibly due to a read error. The rearrangement links TRBV7-2 to TRBJ1-4; D gene uncertain. CDR1 is SGHTA, CDR2 FQGNSA, per germline. The CDR3 loop spans 16 amino acids. In DNA, the CDR3 is TGTGCCAGCAGCTTAGGGTCGGGAGAAGCTAATGAAAAACTGTTATTT. It encodes CASSLGSGEANEKLLF.

In regard to this clonotype: Being one base from a much bigger clone, this may be a read error. This sequence joins TRBV12-3 or TRBV12-4 and TRBJ2-7; 7 bases are a match to TRBD1. CDR3 size: 15 residues. The CDR3 bases are TGTGCCAGCAGTAGACCGGGACAGCTAACCTACGAGCATTACTTC. This encodes CASSRPGQLTYEHYF.

The chain joins TRBV5-1 to TRBJ1-4, with unresolved D. V was trimmed by 0 bases and J by 4 bases, leaving 10 bases between them. The CDR3 contains 15 residues. The V gene's germline CDR1 is SGHRS and CDR2 YFSETQ. CDR3 DNA: TGCGCCAGCAGCTTGGGAGACGGACGTAATGAAAAACTGTTTTTT. Protein sequence: CASSLGDGRNEKLFF.